A single TCR beta chain is shown here with its context. Between the trimmed V and J ends, which lost 1 base and 3 bases, there was a span of 12 bases. The CDR3 has 15 amino acids. CDR1 and CDR2 from the germline V gene are KGHSY and FQNENV. The data were produced by immunoSEQ multiplex PCR, yet TCRdb's version contains in-frame clones alone and is incomplete. The sample shows more than 140,000 clones, approximately 80% of them seen only once. This sample is drawn from a study of blood T cell repertoires in COVID-19. This chain joins TRBV16 and TRBJ1-2, with D tentatively TRBD1 (6 bases). Source material: peripheral blood. The TCR comes from a human donor in a cohort sampled during active COVID-19. The CDR3 sequence: CASSQLAGVDYGYTF. CDR3 bases: TGTGCCAGCAGCCAATTAGCAGGGGTAGACTATGGCTACACCTTC.